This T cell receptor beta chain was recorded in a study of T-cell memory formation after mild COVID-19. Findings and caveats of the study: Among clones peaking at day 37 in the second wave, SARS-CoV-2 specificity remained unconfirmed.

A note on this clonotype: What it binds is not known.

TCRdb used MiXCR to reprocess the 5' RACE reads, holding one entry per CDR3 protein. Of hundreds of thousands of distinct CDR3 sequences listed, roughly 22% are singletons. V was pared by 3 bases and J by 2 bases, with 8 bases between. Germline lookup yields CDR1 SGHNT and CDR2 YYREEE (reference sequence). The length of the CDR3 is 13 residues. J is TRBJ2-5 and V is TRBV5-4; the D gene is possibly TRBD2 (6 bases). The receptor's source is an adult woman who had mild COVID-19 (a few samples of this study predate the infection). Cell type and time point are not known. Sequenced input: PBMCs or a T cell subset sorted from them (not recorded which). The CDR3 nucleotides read TGTGCCAGCAGCTGGGACTGGCAAGAGACCCAGTACTTC. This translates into CASSWDWQETQYF.